Shown below are 32 T cell receptor beta chains from a single sample sequenced in a study of cytomegalovirus exposure and HLA in healthy donors. The primer mix had 60 Vbeta and 13 Jbeta primers. TCRdb's copy holds only in-frame clones and misses some; the assay was immunoSEQ multiplex PCR. The data contain some 100,000 clones, under 80% of them singletons. Sequencing was done on a sample of PBMCs. The receptor source for this set is a woman aged 45-60 years in good health and CMV-seropositive.

The chain combines TRBV5-1 with TRBJ1-1, with D possibly matching TRBD1 (5 bases). The CDR3 covers 17 residues. V was trimmed by 4 bases and J by 2 bases, leaving 21 bases between them. CDR1 is SGHRS and CDR2 is YFSETQ in the germline V gene. The CDR3 here is CASSRRRGGVGNTEAFF. The CDR3 DNA reads as TGCGCCAGCAGCCGGAGGAGGGGAGGGGTGGGTAACACTGAAGCTTTCTTT. The variable domain in full, completed from reference TRBV5-1 and TRBJ1-1, reads KAGVTQTPRYLIKTRGQQVTLSCSPISGHRSVSWYQQTPGQGLQFLFEYFSETQRNKGNFPGRFSGRQFSNSRSEMNVSTLELGDSALYLCASSRRRGGVGNTEAFFGQGTRLTVV.

This clone was detected once. The chain is built from TRBV5-4 and TRBJ1-5; a possible D gene is TRBD1 (6 bases). The ends were cut back, 1 base at V and 2 bases at J, with 13 bases in the middle. The length of the CDR3 is 16 residues. Germline values: CDR1 SGHNT, CDR2 YYREEE (reference sequence). CDR3 sequence: CASSLQGLSGNQPQHF. The CDR3 DNA reads TGTGCCAGCAGCTTGCAGGGGTTAAGCGGCAATCAGCCCCAGCATTTT.

J is TRBJ2-7 and V is TRBV29-1, with D possibly matching TRBD1 (6 bases). Trimming stripped 2 bases from V and 2 bases from J, with 10 bases between. The CDR3 spans 13 residues. Germline V gene lookup returns CDR1 SQVTM and CDR2 ANQGSEA. The CDR3 DNA reads TGCAGCGTTGAAACGGACAGTCCCTACGAGCAGTACTTC. Its translation is CSVETDSPYEQYF.

CDR3 in DNA: TGTGCCAGTAGTTTAACCGGGATCGTCGACGAGCAGTACTTC. This translates into CASSLTGIVDEQYF. V usage is TRBV19 and J usage is TRBJ2-7, with a tentative D call TRBD2 (5 bases). With 5 bases removed from V and 5 bases from J, the gap between germline ends came to 16 bases. The germline V gene encodes CDR1 LNHDA and CDR2 SQIVND (reference sequence). This CDR3 has 14 amino acids. Full variable domain (missing parts from reference TRBV19 and TRBJ2-7): DGGITQSPKYLFRKEGQNVTLSCEQNLNHDAMYWYRQDPGQGLRLIYYSQIVNDFQKGDIAEGYSVSREKKESFPLTVTSAQKNPTAFYLCASSLTGIVDEQYFGPGTRLTVT.

The chain joins TRBV27 to TRBJ1-1; 7 bases agree with TRBD1. This CDR3 is 13 amino acids long. The J segment lost 8 bases and the V segment lost 5 bases, leaving 8 bases of the junction unmatched. CDR1 MNHEY and CDR2 SMNVEV come from the germline V gene (reference sequence). The CDR3 protein is CASSPWTGSEAFF. The CDR3 bases are TGTGCCAGCAGTCCCTGGACAGGTTCAGAAGCTTTCTTT.

CDR3 sequence (DNA): TGTGCCAGCTCATGGGACAGGTACTACGAGCAGTACTTC. It encodes CASSWDRYYEQYF. V is TRBV18 and J is TRBJ2-7, with 8 bases that match TRBD1. The CDR3 runs 13 residues. The V and J ends lost 5 bases and 3 bases, in that order; junction bases with no gene match: 3. Germline V gene lookup returns CDR1 KGHSH and CDR2 LQKENI.

The chain joins TRBV7-9 to TRBJ2-4; 9 bases align to TRBD1. The CDR3 covers 14 residues. V gave up 5 bases and J gave up 5 bases; unmatched junction bases: 4. Germline-derived CDR1 and CDR2 are SEHNR and FQNEAQ (reference sequence). CDR3 in DNA: TGTGCCAGCAGCAACCGGGACAGGGAAAACATTCAGTACTTC. The encoded protein is CASSNRDRENIQYF.

The V call is TRBV14, the J call TRBJ2-7; 7 nucleotides match TRBD2. Per the germline V gene, CDR1 is SGHDN and CDR2 is FVKESK. The V segment lost 0 bases and the J segment 1 base; nucleotides outside the gene matches: 6. This CDR3 contains 16 residues. CDR3 residues: CASSQDIGEGSYEQYF. For the CDR3, the DNA is TGTGCCAGCAGCCAAGATATAGGGGAGGGGTCCTACGAGCAGTACTTC.

V usage is TRBV2 and J usage is TRBJ2-2; 7 nucleotides agree with TRBD1. CDR1 is SNHLY, CDR2 FYNNEI, per germline. Trimming took 5 bases from V and 1 from J; bases not matched to a gene: 4. The CDR3 has 15 amino acids. As DNA, the CDR3 is TGTGCCAGCAGTTGGGACAGACAGAACACCGGGGAGCTGTTTTTT. The encoded protein is CASSWDRQNTGELFF.

This rearrangement joins TRBV19 to TRBJ2-7, with a weak D call TRBD1 (5 bases). The CDR3 contains 12 residues. Looked up from germline, CDR1 is LNHDA and CDR2 is SQIVND (reference sequence). Trimming shortened V by 10 bases and J by 1 base, and 11 bases separated the two germline ends. DNA of the CDR3: TGTGCCACCAGGGCAGGGTCCTACGAGCAGTACTTC. Protein sequence: CATRAGSYEQYF.

This clone was seen a single time. The chain combines TRBV9 with TRBJ1-5, with 7 bases that match TRBD1. The CDR3 contains 14 residues. The V gene end was trimmed by 6 bases and the J gene end by 1 base; junction bases not matched to a gene: 4. Germline CDR1 SGDLS, CDR2 YYNGEE. This chain's CDR3 is CASNPGGSNQPQHF. Written as DNA, the CDR3 is TGTGCCAGCAATCCAGGGGGGAGCAATCAGCCCCAGCATTTT.

This clone was seen only once. The chain recombines TRBV9 with TRBJ2-6; TRBD1 aligns across 8 bases. Germline CDR1 reads SGDLS; CDR2 reads YYNGEE. With V trimmed by 3 bases and J by 0 bases, 8 bases remained unmatched. The CDR3 is made up of 18 amino acids. The CDR3 DNA sequence: TGTGCCAGCAGCGGCGGACAGGGTCCCCTCTCTGGGGCCAACGTCCTGACTTTC. This sequence encodes CASSGGQGPLSGANVLTF.

This rearrangement joins TRBV7-6 to TRBJ1-2, with D perhaps TRBD1 (5 bases). The CDR3 is made up of 15 amino acids. Trimming pared 5 bases from V and 5 bases from J, leaving 18 bases between. Germline CDR1 reads SGHVS; CDR2 reads FNYEAQ. CDR3 sequence: CASSPNAQGVYGYTF. CDR3 DNA: TGTGCCAGCAGCCCGAACGCCCAGGGTGTTTATGGCTACACCTTC. The full variable domain, with the rest looked up from reference TRBV7-6 and TRBJ1-2, is GAGVSQSPRYKVTKRGQDVALRCDPISGHVSLYWYRQALGQGPEFLTYFNYEAQQDKSGLPNDRFSAERPEGSISTLTIQRTEQRDSAMYRCASSPNAQGVYGYTFGSGTRLTVV.

CDR3 amino acids: CASESSGYDYEQYF. DNA for the CDR3: TGTGCCAGCGAGTCTAGCGGGTATGACTACGAGCAGTACTTC. The chain has TRBV6-1 and TRBJ2-7; TRBD2 matches at 8 bases. This CDR3 has 14 residues. Germline V gene lookup returns CDR1 MNHNS and CDR2 SASEGT. The trim removed 8 bases at V and 3 bases at J, leaving 9 bases unmatched.

This chain uses TRBV4-1 with TRBJ2-7; possible D gene TRBD1, 6 bases. CDR1 MGHRA and CDR2 YSYEKL come from the germline V gene. The CDR3 covers 13 residues. Trimming removed 5 bases at V and 3 bases at J, with 11 bases between. The CDR3: CASSMGTSYEQYF. In DNA, the CDR3 is TGCGCCAGCAGCATGGGGACAAGCTACGAGCAGTACTTC.

The genes are TRBV9 and TRBJ1-2, with TRBD1 matching 9 bases. The CDR3 spans 14 residues. Trimming took 4 bases from V and 3 from J; bases not matched to a gene: 4. Germline V CDR1 and CDR2: SGDLS, YYNGEE. CDR3 sequence: CASSPTGGDYGYTF. CDR3 bases: TGTGCCAGCAGCCCTACAGGGGGCGACTATGGCTACACCTTC. The full variable domain, completed using reference TRBV9 and TRBJ1-2, is DSGVTQTPKHLITATGQRVTLRCSPRSGDLSVYWYQQSLDQGLQFLIQYYNGEERAKGNILERFSAQQFPDLHSELNLSSLELGDSALYFCASSPTGGDYGYTFGSGTRLTVV.

V and J are TRBV19 and TRBJ2-2; tentatively, D is TRBD1 (6 bases). The CDR3 runs to 14 residues. Trimming stripped 10 bases from V and 3 bases from J, with 15 bases between. Germline V gives CDR1 LNHDA, CDR2 SQIVND (reference sequence). Here the CDR3 reads CAISRGIDTGELFF. The CDR3 DNA sequence: TGTGCCATAAGCAGGGGTATTGACACCGGGGAGCTGTTTTTT. Combining the CDR3 with reference TRBV19 and TRBJ2-2 gives the whole variable domain DGGITQSPKYLFRKEGQNVTLSCEQNLNHDAMYWYRQDPGQGLRLIYYSQIVNDFQKGDIAEGYSVSREKKESFPLTVTSAQKNPTAFYLCAISRGIDTGELFFGEGSRLTVL.

The chain links TRBV30 to TRBJ2-1, with D tentatively TRBD2 (6 bases). CDR1 is GTSNPN and CDR2 is SVGIG in the germline V gene (reference sequence). The ends were cut back, 2 bases at V and 3 bases at J, with 11 bases in the middle. The CDR3 runs to 14 residues. The CDR3 here is CAWSKGRDYNEQFF. The DNA for the CDR3 is TGTGCCTGGAGTAAAGGGCGGGACTACAATGAGCAGTTCTTC.

J is TRBJ1-4 and V is TRBV7-3; D is perhaps TRBD1 (5 bases). With 5 bases removed from V and 0 bases from J, the gap between germline ends came to 19 bases. Germline V gene sequence: CDR1 SGHTA, CDR2 FQGTGA. CDR3 length: 18 residues. The CDR3 loop reads CASSPIDSPTATNEKLFF. CDR3 DNA sequence: TGTGCCAGCAGCCCAATCGACAGCCCAACAGCAACTAATGAAAAACTGTTTTTT.

This clone was seen a few times. This rearrangement joins TRBV2 to TRBJ2-1; TRBD2 matches at 8 bases. Germline CDR1 is SNHLY and CDR2 is FYNNEI. The CDR3 sequence is 14 residues long. V shed 6 bases, J shed 5 bases, and the junction held 6 bases outside the gene matches. In nucleotides, the CDR3 is TGTGCCAGCAGACTGACTAGCGCAAACAATGAGCAGTTCTTC. Protein product: CASRLTSANNEQFF.

This sequence joins TRBV6-6 and TRBJ1-1; no clear D gene. The CDR3 consists of 14 residues. The V gene's germline CDR1 is MNHNY and CDR2 SVGAGI (reference sequence). Trimming stripped 2 bases from V and 1 base from J, with 8 bases between. CDR3: CASSYHTANTEAFF. The DNA for the CDR3 is TGTGCCAGCAGTTACCACACAGCGAACACTGAAGCTTTCTTT.

V usage is TRBV6-5 and J usage is TRBJ2-7; 8 nucleotides agree with TRBD1. V shed 4 bases, J shed 7 bases, and the junction held 12 bases outside the gene matches. Germline V gene data show CDR1 as MNHEY and CDR2 as SVGAGI. This CDR3 is built from 15 residues. In nucleotides, the CDR3 is TGTGCCAGCAGTTTACTGGACAGGGCTTCGGGGGAGCAGTACTTC. It yields the protein CASSLLDRASGEQYF.

This chain joins TRBV27 and TRBJ2-1; 8 nucleotides match TRBD2. V lost 6 bases, J lost 6 bases, and 7 bases stayed unmatched. Per germline, CDR1 MNHEY and CDR2 SMNVEV (reference sequence). This CDR3 has 14 amino acids. CDR3 protein: CASRSGSRSNEQFF. CDR3 coding DNA: TGTGCCAGCAGAAGCGGGAGTAGAAGCAATGAGCAGTTCTTC.

The V gene is TRBV19, the J gene TRBJ2-1, with 8 bases aligning to TRBD2. With V trimmed by 10 bases and J by 2 bases, 22 bases remained unmatched. The CDR3 runs 19 residues. The germline V gene has CDR1 LNHDA and CDR2 SQIVND (reference sequence). For the CDR3, the DNA is TGTGCCACAAGTACCAATAGCGGGATCAACCTACCAGCCTACAATGAGCAGTTCTTC. It specifies CATSTNSGINLPAYNEQFF.

V is TRBV9 and J is TRBJ1-4, with D perhaps TRBD1 (6 bases). With 0 bases removed from V and 7 bases from J, the gap between germline ends came to 10 bases. The CDR3 has 14 residues. The V gene's germline CDR1 is SGDLS and CDR2 YYNGEE. The CDR3 DNA reads TGTGCCAGCAGCGTAGGAGGGGGTGGTGAAAAACTGTTTTTT. Its translation: CASSVGGGGEKLFF. Full variable domain (outside the CDR3, taken from reference TRBV9 and TRBJ1-4): DSGVTQTPKHLITATGQRVTLRCSPRSGDLSVYWYQQSLDQGLQFLIQYYNGEERAKGNILERFSAQQFPDLHSELNLSSLELGDSALYFCASSVGGGGEKLFFGSGTQLSVL.

A few counts support this clone. This chain connects TRBV4-1 to TRBJ1-5; tentatively, D is TRBD1 (6 bases). The V gene's germline CDR1 is MGHRA and CDR2 YSYEKL. This CDR3 has 15 residues. V was pared by 0 bases and J by 5 bases, with 11 bases between. The CDR3 region has the DNA TGCGCCAGCAGCCAAGATAGCAGGGGACATCAGCCCCAGCATTTT. Amino acid sequence: CASSQDSRGHQPQHF.

The sample holds a few counts of this clone. The V gene is TRBV7-9, the J gene TRBJ1-2; D gene ambiguous. The germline CDR1 and CDR2 sequences are SEHNR and FQNEAQ (reference sequence). The CDR3 contains 14 residues. V dropped 1 base and J dropped 4 bases, with 10 bases sitting between them. In DNA, the CDR3 is TGTGCCAGCAGCTTAGATGCAGTCAGCTATGGCTACACCTTC. This translates into CASSLDAVSYGYTF. The full variable domain, rest sourced from reference TRBV7-9 and TRBJ1-2, is DTGVSQNPRHKITKRGQNVTFRCDPISEHNRLYWYRQTLGQGPEFLTYFQNEAQLEKSRLLSDRFSAERPKGSFSTLEIQRTEQGDSAMYLCASSLDAVSYGYTFGSGTRLTVV.

This chain connects TRBV19 to TRBJ2-2; D is unclear. The CDR3 runs 13 residues. V shed 4 bases and J shed 2 bases, with 5 bases lying between them. Germline loops: CDR1 LNHDA, CDR2 SQIVND (reference sequence). The CDR3 sequence is CASSTSNTGELFF. The CDR3 DNA sequence: TGTGCCAGTAGTACTTCCAACACCGGGGAGCTGTTTTTT.

Details on this clone: The sample holds other DNA sequences that translate to the same CDR3. The rearrangement links TRBV9 to TRBJ2-7; 8 nucleotides align to TRBD1. Germline CDR1 is SGDLS and CDR2 is YYNGEE. The CDR3 consists of 14 residues. The V and J ends lost 2 bases and 2 bases, in that order; junction bases with no gene match: 3. The CDR3 bases are TGTGCCAGCAGCGTTGGACAGGGTACCTACGAGCAGTACTTC. Protein product: CASSVGQGTYEQYF.

This clone was counted once. The CDR3 DNA reads TGCAGCGTTGAAGAAGGACAGCCCCGCATACCAGCTTTCTTT. Residues: CSVEEGQPRIPAFF. The rearrangement uses TRBV29-1 and TRBJ1-1; possible D gene TRBD1, 6 bases. The germline gives CDR1 SQVTM, CDR2 ANQGSEA. This CDR3 spans 14 amino acids. V was cut by 0 bases and J by 10 bases, with 18 bases left in between.

The V call is TRBV7-8, the J call TRBJ2-1; 8 nucleotides agree with TRBD1. The V and J ends lost 2 bases and 3 bases, in that order; junction bases with no gene match: 3. Germline CDR1 and CDR2: SGHVS and FQNEAQ. The CDR3 contains 15 residues. CDR3 nucleotide sequence: TGTGCCAGCAGCTTAACGGGACAGGTCTACAATGAGCAGTTCTTC. It is translated as CASSLTGQVYNEQFF.

The chain couples TRBV4-1 to TRBJ1-1; no clear D. The length of the CDR3 is 14 residues. Looked up from germline, CDR1 is MGHRA and CDR2 is YSYEKL. V was trimmed by 4 bases and J by 6 bases, leaving 15 bases between them. Written as DNA, the CDR3 is TGCGCCAGCAGCCCCTCGACCTATAGCCCTGAAGCTTTCTTT. This codes for CASSPSTYSPEAFF.